One TCR beta chain is described in this entry. What it binds is not known. These data originate in a study of T cell responses to AZD1222 COVID-19 vaccine. General study points: Donors were largely white British and mainly female; clonal diversity was possibly underestimated. Two AZD1222 administrations were followed by greater Spike-specific TCR breadth and depth. Sampling captured repertoires only after the peak T cell response.

Sequenced by immunoSEQ multiplex PCR; TCRdb stores in-frame clones only, minus some. The sample yields 120,000 or so clones, around 92% seen once. V trimming: 2 bases; J trimming: 5 bases; junction bases outside the gene matches: 10. Germline CDR1 SGHTA, CDR2 FQGNSA. The CDR3 extends over 16 amino acids. This material consisted of peripheral blood, taken on day 0 of AZD1222 vaccination. The chain uses TRBV7-2 and TRBJ2-5; TRBD1 agrees at 8 bases. This TCR was sampled from an adult in good health. The CDR3 here is CASSLIAGQGGETQYF. The CDR3 coding sequence is TGTGCCAGCAGCTTAATAGCAGGACAGGGTGGGGAGACCCAGTACTTC.